This T cell receptor beta chain is from a study of sequential checkpoint blockade in melanoma. Study-level background: Randomization was 1:1 between first-line nivolumab→ipilimumab and ipilimumab→nivolumab. Maintenance nivolumab came after either treatment sequence. TCRbeta immunosequencing was performed on DNA from roughly 99 pretreatment melanoma tumor samples. Roughly 22 patients had tumor biopsies before treatment and at week 13.

Generated by immunoSEQ multiplex PCR, the TCRdb table keeps only in-frame clones and is missing some. The sample holds approximately 7,800 clones, 28% seen once. Treatment: randomized to nivolumab then ipilimumab (arm A) or the reverse (arm B). V lost 2 bases, J lost 5 bases, and 10 bases lay in between. Germline V gene data show CDR1 as MNHGY and CDR2 as SAAAGT. CDR3 length: 13 residues. The TCR was taken from a human donor with melanoma. This specimen was tumor tissue (inferred from file names), taken from a patient given nivolumab and ipilimumab in sequence. The V call is TRBV6-8, the J call TRBJ2-7, with a possible D match to TRBD1 (5 bases). CDR3 sequence: CASSYDSLNEQYF. CDR3 in DNA: TGTGCCAGCAGTTACGACAGTCTAAACGAGCAGTACTTC.